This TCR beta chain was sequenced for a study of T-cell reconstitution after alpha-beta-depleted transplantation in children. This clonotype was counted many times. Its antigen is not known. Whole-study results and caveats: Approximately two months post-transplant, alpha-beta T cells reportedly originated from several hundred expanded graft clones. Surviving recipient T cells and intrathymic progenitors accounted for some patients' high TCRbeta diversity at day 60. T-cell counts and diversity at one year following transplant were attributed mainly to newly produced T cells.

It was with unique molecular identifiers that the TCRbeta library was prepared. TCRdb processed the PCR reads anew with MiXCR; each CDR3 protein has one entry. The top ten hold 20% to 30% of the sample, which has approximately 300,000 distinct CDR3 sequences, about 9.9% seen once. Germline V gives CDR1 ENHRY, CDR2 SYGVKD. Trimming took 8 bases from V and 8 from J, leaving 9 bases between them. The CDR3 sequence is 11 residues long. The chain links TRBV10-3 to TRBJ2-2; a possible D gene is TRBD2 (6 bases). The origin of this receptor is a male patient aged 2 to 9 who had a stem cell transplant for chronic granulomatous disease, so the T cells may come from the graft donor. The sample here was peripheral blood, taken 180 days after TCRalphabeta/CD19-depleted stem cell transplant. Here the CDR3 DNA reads TGTGCCATCCGGGGGAATGGGGAGCTGTTTTTT. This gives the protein CAIRGNGELFF.